This TCR beta chain was observed in a study of identifying expanded T cells in peripheral blood. V lost 5 bases, J lost 1 base, and 3 bases stayed unmatched. The CDR3 sequence is 15 residues long. Germline V gives CDR1 SEHNR, CDR2 FQNEAQ (reference sequence). Profiled with immunoSEQ multiplex PCR; TCRdb holds only in-frame clones, not every one. Of around 47,000 clones listed, 82% were seen once; the top ten hold around 15%. The sequence derives from a person between 18 and 70 years old in good health. The chain links TRBV7-9 to TRBJ2-5; TRBD2 matches at 11 bases. The sample taken for sequencing was blood. CDR3 amino acids: CASSQGLAVQETQYF. DNA of the CDR3: TGTGCCAGCAGCCAGGGACTAGCGGTCCAAGAGACCCAGTACTTC.